Below, 5 T cell receptor beta chains from the same sample are listed, as sequenced in a study of cytomegalovirus exposure and HLA in healthy donors. Amplification used 60 Vbeta primers and 13 Jbeta primers. The table came from immunoSEQ multiplex PCR; TCRdb's copy has only in-frame clones and leaves some out. The table lists approximately 64,000 clones, 60% to 80% of them singletons. Sequenced: PBMCs. All receptors come from a male donor in good health and CMV-seropositive.

V and J are TRBV18 and TRBJ1-6, with a tentative D call TRBD1 (5 bases). The germline V gene encodes CDR1 KGHSH and CDR2 LQKENI. The V and J ends lost 6 bases and 14 bases respectively, with 17 bases between them. This CDR3 has 13 amino acids. The CDR3 here is CASSLTGEFTLHF. CDR3 DNA sequence: TGTGCCAGCTCGTTAACAGGAGAATTCACCCTCCACTTT.

Concerning this clone: An end of the junction does not agree with germline; a read error may underlie this. Other nucleotide sequences from this sample produce the same CDR3. The chain links TRBV4-2 to TRBJ2-7, with D possibly TRBD2 on 6 matching bases. The CDR3 length is 13 residues. The germline CDR1 and CDR2 sequences are LGHNA and YNFKEQ. The CDR3 spells CASSQGDGLKPCF. The CDR3 DNA reads as TGTGCCAGCAGCCAAGGTGACGGACTAAAACCCTGCTTC.

This chain uses TRBV6-5 with TRBJ1-2, with D maybe TRBD1 (5 bases). V was trimmed by 8 bases and J by 5 bases, leaving 15 bases between them. Per germline, CDR1 MNHEY and CDR2 SVGAGI. This CDR3 is built from 13 residues. CDR3 nucleotide sequence: TGTGCCAGCCAAGGGCAGGGAGGATATGGCTACACCTTC. It is translated as CASQGQGGYGYTF.

CDR3: CSDDDRPDYGYTF. Written as DNA, the CDR3 is TGCAGCGACGATGACAGGCCGGACTATGGCTACACCTTC. V gene TRBV29-1 combines with J gene TRBJ1-2; a weak D match, TRBD1 (6 bases). Germline lookup yields CDR1 SQVTM and CDR2 ANQGSEA. The V gene lost 7 bases and the J gene lost 3 bases, with 15 bases spanning the gap. The CDR3 sequence is 13 residues long.

This clone was seen a few times. The CDR3 region has the DNA TGCGCCAGCAGCCAAACGGGACTGGGGAATGAAAAACTGTTTTTT. Its translation: CASSQTGLGNEKLFF. The V and J genes are TRBV5-1 and TRBJ1-4; D is possibly TRBD1 (5 bases). Looked up from germline, CDR1 is SGHRS and CDR2 is YFSETQ. The CDR3 has 15 amino acids. The germline V and J ends were trimmed by 4 bases and 5 bases, with 15 bases remaining between them.